This TCR beta chain was sequenced during a study of cytotoxic CD8 clonotypes in ibrutinib-treated CLL. This CDR3 spans 13 amino acids. Germline CDR1 and CDR2: SEHNR and FQNEAQ (reference sequence). The germline V and J ends were trimmed by 4 bases and 7 bases, with 10 bases remaining between them. Here immunoSEQ multiplex PCR was the method, and the copy in TCRdb shows in-frame clones only, minus some. The sample yields around 15,000 clones, over 70% seen once. The sample was PBMCs, taken before ibrutinib treatment. The sequence was collected from a human donor with chronic lymphocytic leukemia. V is TRBV7-9 and J is TRBJ1-4; D is uncertain. In DNA, the CDR3 is TGTGCCAGCAGCTCCCAATTAGCTGAAAAACTGTTTTTT. This encodes CASSSQLAEKLFF.